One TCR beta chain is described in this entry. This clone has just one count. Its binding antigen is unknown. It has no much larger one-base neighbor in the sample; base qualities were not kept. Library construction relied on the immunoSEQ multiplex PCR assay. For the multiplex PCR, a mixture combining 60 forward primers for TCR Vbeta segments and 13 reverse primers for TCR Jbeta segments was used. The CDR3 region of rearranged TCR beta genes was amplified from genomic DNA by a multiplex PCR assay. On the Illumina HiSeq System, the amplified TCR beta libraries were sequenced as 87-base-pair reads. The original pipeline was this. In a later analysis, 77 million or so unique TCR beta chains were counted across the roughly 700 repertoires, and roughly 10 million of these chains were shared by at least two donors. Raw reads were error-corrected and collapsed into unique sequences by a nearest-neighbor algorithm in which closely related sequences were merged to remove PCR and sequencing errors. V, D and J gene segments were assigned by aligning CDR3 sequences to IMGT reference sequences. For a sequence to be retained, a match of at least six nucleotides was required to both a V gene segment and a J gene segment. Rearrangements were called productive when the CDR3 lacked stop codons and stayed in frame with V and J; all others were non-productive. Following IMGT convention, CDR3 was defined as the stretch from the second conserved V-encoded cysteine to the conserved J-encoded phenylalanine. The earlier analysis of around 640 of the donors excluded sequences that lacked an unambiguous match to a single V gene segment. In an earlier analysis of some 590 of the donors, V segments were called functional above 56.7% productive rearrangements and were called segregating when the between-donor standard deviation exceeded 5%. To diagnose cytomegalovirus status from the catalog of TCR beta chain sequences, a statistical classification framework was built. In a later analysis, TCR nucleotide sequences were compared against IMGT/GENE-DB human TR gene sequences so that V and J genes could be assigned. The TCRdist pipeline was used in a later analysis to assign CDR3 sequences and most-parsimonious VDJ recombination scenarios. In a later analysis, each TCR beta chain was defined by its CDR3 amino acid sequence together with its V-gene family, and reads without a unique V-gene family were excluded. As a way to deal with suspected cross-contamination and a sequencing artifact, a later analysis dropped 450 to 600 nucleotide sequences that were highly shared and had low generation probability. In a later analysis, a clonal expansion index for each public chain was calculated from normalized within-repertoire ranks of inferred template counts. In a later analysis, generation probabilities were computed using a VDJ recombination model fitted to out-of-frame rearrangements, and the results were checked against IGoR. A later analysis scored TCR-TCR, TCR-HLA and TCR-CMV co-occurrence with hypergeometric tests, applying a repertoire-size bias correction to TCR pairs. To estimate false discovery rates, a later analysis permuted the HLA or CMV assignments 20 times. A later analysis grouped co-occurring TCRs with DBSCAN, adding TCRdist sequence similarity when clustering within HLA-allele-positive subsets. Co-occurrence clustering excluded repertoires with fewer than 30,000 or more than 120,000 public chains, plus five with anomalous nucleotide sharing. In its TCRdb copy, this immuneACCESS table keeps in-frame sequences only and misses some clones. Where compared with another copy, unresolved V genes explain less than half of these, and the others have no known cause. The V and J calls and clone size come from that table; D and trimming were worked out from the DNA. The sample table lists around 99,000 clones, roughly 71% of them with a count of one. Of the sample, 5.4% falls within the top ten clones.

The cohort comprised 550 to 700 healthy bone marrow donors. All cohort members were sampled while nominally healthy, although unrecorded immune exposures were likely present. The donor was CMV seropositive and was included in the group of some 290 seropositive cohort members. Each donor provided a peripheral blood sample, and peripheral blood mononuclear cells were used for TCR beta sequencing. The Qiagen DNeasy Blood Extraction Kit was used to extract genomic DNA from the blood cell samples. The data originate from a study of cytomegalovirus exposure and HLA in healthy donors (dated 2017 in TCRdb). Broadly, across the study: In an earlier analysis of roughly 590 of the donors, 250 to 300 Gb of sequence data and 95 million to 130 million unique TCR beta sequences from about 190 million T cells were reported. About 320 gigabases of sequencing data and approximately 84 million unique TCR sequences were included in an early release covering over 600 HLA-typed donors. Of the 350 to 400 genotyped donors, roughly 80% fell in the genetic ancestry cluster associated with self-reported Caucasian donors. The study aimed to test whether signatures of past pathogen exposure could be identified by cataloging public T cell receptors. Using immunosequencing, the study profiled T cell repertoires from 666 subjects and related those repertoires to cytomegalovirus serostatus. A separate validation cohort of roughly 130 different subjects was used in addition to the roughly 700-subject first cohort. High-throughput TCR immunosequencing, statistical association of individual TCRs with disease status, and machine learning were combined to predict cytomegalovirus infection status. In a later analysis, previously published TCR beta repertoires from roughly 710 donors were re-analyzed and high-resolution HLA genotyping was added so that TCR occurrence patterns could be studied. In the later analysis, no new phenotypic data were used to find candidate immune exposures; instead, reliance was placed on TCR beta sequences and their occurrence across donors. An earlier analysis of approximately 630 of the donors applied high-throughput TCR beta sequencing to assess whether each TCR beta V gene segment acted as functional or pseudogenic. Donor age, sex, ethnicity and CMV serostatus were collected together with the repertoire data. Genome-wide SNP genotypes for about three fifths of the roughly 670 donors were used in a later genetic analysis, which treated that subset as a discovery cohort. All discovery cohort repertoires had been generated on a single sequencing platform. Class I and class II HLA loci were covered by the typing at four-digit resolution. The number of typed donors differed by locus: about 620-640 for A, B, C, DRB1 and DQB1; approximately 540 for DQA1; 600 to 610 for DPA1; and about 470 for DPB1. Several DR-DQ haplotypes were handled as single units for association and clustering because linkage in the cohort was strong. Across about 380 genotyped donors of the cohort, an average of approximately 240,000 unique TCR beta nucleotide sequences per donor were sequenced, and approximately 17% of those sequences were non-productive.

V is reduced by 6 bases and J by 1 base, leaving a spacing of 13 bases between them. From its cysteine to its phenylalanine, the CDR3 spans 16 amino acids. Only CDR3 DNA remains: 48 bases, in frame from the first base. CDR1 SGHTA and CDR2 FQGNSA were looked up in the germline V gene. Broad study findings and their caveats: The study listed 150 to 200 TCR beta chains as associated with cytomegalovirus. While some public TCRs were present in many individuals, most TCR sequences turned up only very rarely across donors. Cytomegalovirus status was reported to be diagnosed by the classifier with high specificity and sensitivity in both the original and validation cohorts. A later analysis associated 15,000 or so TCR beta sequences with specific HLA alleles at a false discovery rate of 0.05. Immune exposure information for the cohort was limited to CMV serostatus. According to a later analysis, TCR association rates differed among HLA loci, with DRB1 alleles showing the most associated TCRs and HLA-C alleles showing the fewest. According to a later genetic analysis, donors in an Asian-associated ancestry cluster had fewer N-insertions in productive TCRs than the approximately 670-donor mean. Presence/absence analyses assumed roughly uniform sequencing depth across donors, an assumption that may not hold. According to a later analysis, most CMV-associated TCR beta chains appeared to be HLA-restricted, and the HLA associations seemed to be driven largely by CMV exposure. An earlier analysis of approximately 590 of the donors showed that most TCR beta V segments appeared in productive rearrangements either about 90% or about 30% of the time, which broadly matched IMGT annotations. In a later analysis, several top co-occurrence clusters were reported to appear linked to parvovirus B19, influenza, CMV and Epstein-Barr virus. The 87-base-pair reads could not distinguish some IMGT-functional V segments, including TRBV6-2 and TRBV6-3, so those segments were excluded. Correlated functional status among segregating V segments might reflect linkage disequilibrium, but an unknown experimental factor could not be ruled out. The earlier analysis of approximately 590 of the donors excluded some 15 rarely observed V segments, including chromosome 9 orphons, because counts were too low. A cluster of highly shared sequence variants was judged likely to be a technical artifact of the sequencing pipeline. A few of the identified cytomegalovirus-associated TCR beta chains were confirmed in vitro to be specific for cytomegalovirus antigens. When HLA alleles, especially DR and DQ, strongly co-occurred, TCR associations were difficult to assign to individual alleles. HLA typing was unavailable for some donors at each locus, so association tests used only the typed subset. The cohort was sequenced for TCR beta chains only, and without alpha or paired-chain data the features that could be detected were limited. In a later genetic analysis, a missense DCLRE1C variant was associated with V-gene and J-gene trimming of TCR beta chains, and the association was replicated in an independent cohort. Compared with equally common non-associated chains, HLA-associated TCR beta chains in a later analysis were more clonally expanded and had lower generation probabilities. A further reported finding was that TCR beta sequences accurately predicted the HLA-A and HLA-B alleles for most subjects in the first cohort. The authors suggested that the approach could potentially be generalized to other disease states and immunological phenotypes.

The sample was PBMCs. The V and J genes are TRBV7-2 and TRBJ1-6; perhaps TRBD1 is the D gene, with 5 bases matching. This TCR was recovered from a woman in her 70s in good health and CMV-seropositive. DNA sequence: TGTGCCAGCAGGTCGATGCAGGGATCCTATAATTCACCCCTCCACTTT. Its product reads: CASRSMQGSYNSPLHF. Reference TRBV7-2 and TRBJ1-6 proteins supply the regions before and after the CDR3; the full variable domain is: GAGVSQSPSNKVTEKGKDVELRCDPISGHTALYWYRQSLGQGLEFLIYFQGNSAPDKSGLPSDRFSAERTGGSVSTLTIQRTQQEDSAVYLCASRSMQGSYNSPLHFGNGTRLTVT.